A single sample gave rise to the 21 T cell receptor beta chains below, sequenced in a study of early T cells in non-severe SARS-CoV-2 infection. TCRdb analysed the 5' RACE reads with MiXCR anew, one entry per CDR3 protein. The table has about 55,000 distinct CDR3 sequences, 6.6% seen once; the top ten hold 5.8%. Sequences were derived from whole blood, sampled at baseline. These receptors were taken from an adult who was a healthcare worker with PCR-confirmed SARS-CoV-2 infection or an uninfected control (not recorded which).

This clonotype was seen a handful of times. The chain uses TRBV7-2 and TRBJ2-7, with 7 bases that match TRBD2. The CDR3 is made up of 15 amino acids. Germline V CDR1 and CDR2: SGHTA, FQGNSA. J was trimmed by 3 bases and V by 0 bases; bases with no gene match: 5. Written as DNA, the CDR3 is TGTGCCAGCAGCTTAGCGCTGGGGGGGAACTACGAGCAGTACTTC. This codes for CASSLALGGNYEQYF.

This clonotype appeared many times. This chain connects TRBV3-1 to TRBJ2-7; tentative D call: TRBD2 (6 bases). The V and J ends lost 0 bases and 6 bases respectively, with 9 bases between them. CDR3 size: 13 residues. Per the germline V gene, CDR1 is LGHDT and CDR2 is YNNKEL (reference sequence). The CDR3 DNA is TGTGCCAGCAGCCAAGAAGGAGGGGCCGAGCAGTACTTC. Translation: CASSQEGGAEQYF.

This clonotype was found many times. The chain couples TRBV10-2 to TRBJ2-7; D is unclear. V was cut by 3 bases and J by 5 bases, with 17 bases left in between. The CDR3 covers 15 residues. Germline loops: CDR1 WSHSY, CDR2 SAAADI. The chain's CDR3 is CASSEVAGGFHEQYF. The CDR3 coding sequence is TGCGCCAGCAGTGAAGTGGCAGGTGGTTTCCACGAGCAGTACTTC.

This clonotype occurred a few times. The V and J genes are TRBV4-3 and TRBJ2-4; D ambiguous. V lost 1 base and J lost 11, with 12 bases in between. The CDR3 consists of 13 residues. Per the germline V gene, CDR1 is LGHNA and CDR2 is YSLEER. CDR3 sequence (DNA): TGCGCCAGCAGCCAAGTATATGTGGGTGTTCAGTACTTC. It encodes CASSQVYVGVQYF.

The chain carries TRBV9 and TRBJ2-3; no clear D. The CDR3 has 14 amino acids. V lost 6 bases and J 2 bases, leaving 13 bases between the germline ends. The germline gives CDR1 SGDLS, CDR2 YYNGEE. The CDR3 sequence: CASTKTTDTDTQYF. Here the CDR3 DNA reads TGTGCCAGCACCAAGACGACCGACACAGATACGCAGTATTTT.

In this sample, this clonotype turned up many times. The chain couples TRBV7-3 to TRBJ2-5; D possibly corresponds to TRBD2 (5 bases). V gave up 4 bases and J gave up 5 bases, with 11 bases separating them. Germline V CDR1 and CDR2: SGHTA, FQGTGA. This CDR3 spans 13 amino acids. CDR3: CASSSGAEETQYF. The CDR3 nucleotides are TGTGCCAGCAGCTCCGGAGCGGAGGAGACCCAGTACTTC.

At least ten counts were recorded for this clonotype. This chain joins TRBV5-1 and TRBJ2-5; 7 bases line up with TRBD1. Trimming cost V 4 bases and J 2 bases; bases outside gene matches: 8. This CDR3 is 15 amino acids long. Germline V gene sequence: CDR1 SGHRS, CDR2 YFSETQ. The CDR3 protein is CASSPWPGQQETQYF. The CDR3 coding sequence is TGCGCCAGCAGCCCCTGGCCGGGACAGCAAGAGACCCAGTACTTC.

The table lists this clonotype with a few counts. The chain recombines TRBV20-1 with TRBJ2-3; TRBD2 matches at 7 bases. Trimming removed 5 bases from V and 3 bases from J; junction bases left unmatched: 5. Per the germline V gene, CDR1 is DFQATT and CDR2 is SNEGSKA (reference sequence). The CDR3 extends over 13 amino acids. CDR3 loop: CSAGDYETDTQYF. CDR3 DNA: TGCAGTGCTGGGGACTACGAGACAGATACGCAGTATTTT.

In this sample, this clonotype turned up many times. The J gene is TRBJ2-1, the V gene TRBV20-1, with 12 nucleotides matching TRBD2. Losses at the gene ends were 5 bases for V and 0 bases for J; bases not matched to a gene: 11. This CDR3 contains 18 residues. Germline CDR1 is DFQATT and CDR2 is SNEGSKA (reference sequence). CDR3 sequence (DNA): TGCAGTGCTCGATCTAGCGGGGGGGATGCCAGCTCCTACAATGAGCAGTTCTTC. This gives the protein CSARSSGGDASSYNEQFF.

This rearrangement joins TRBV5-1 to TRBJ2-6, with TRBD2 matching 8 bases. After removal of 4 bases from V and 0 bases from J, the junction contained 9 bases not matched to a gene. The CDR3 is made up of 18 amino acids. The V gene's germline CDR1 is SGHRS and CDR2 YFSETQ. CDR3 DNA sequence: TGCGCCAGCAGCCCCGACGGGGGGGCAGACTCTGGGGCCAACGTCCTGACTTTC. Its protein product is CASSPDGGADSGANVLTF.

With regard to this clonotype: An end of the junction differs from the germline gene, which may be a read error. This chain links TRBV29-1 with TRBJ1-1; D ambiguous. Germline V gene data show CDR1 as SQVTM and CDR2 as ANQGSEA. CDR3 length: 13 amino acids. This CDR3 is CSVSRGTNTEGFF. Here the CDR3 DNA reads TGCAGCGTTTCCCGGGGAACAAACACTGAAGGTTTCTTT.

There are many counts of this clonotype. The CDR3 DNA reads TGCAGTGCGAATGATTCGGGACTAGGGGACGAGCAGTACTTC. Amino acid sequence: CSANDSGLGDEQYF. The gene calls are TRBV20-1 and TRBJ2-7; 8 nucleotides match TRBD2. Looked up from germline, CDR1 is DFQATT and CDR2 is SNEGSKA (reference sequence). The CDR3 is made up of 14 amino acids. Trimming took 6 bases from V and 5 from J; bases not matched to a gene: 12.

This sequence joins TRBV7-2 and TRBJ2-3; D tentatively reads TRBD1 or TRBD2 (5 bases each). V shed 2 bases and J shed 0 bases, with 18 bases lying between them. This CDR3 is 18 amino acids long. CDR1 is SGHTA and CDR2 is FQGNSA in the germline V gene. Here the CDR3 reads CASSLRGLASTSTDTQYF. As DNA, the CDR3 is TGTGCCAGCAGCTTAAGGGGTTTGGCTAGCACTAGCACAGATACGCAGTATTTT.

The genes are TRBV6-5 and TRBJ1-6, with TRBD1 matching 7 bases. This CDR3 region has 14 residues. The J segment lost 7 bases and the V segment lost 6 bases, leaving 6 bases of the junction unmatched. The germline V gene encodes CDR1 MNHEY and CDR2 SVGAGI. The CDR3 reads CASRSGQRNSPLHF. CDR3 nucleotides: TGTGCCAGCAGATCGGGACAGAGAAATTCACCCCTCCACTTT.

Notes on this clonotype: It may be a read error: a sequence one base away is much more abundant. CDR3: CAGTDSAGDSTDTQYF. The DNA of the CDR3 is TGTGCCGGCACAGACTCGGCGGGGGACAGCACAGATACGCAGTATTTT. The V gene is TRBV7-2, the J gene TRBJ2-3; 7 bases are a match to TRBD2. Trimming took 11 bases from V and 0 from J; bases not matched to a gene: 14. The V gene's germline CDR1 is SGHTA and CDR2 FQGNSA. This CDR3 has 16 amino acids.

This clonotype was detected many times. This chain links TRBV6-2 or TRBV6-3 with TRBJ1-5, with TRBD1 matching over 7 bases. V lost 6 bases, J lost 5 bases, and 10 bases stayed unmatched. Germline CDR1 and CDR2: MNHEY and SVGEGT. The CDR3 extends over 15 amino acids. Written as DNA, the CDR3 is TGTGCCAGCAGATCGGGACAGAGAGGATATCAGCCCCAGCATTTT. Amino acids: CASRSGQRGYQPQHF.

This clonotype was found many times. The chain joins TRBV5-4 to TRBJ2-5; tentatively, D is TRBD1 (6 bases). This CDR3 has 14 residues. Per the germline V gene, CDR1 is SGHNT and CDR2 is YYREEE (reference sequence). Trimming pared 3 bases from V and 1 base from J, leaving 10 bases between. The CDR3 DNA sequence: TGTGCCAGCAGCTCGGACAGCCTCCAAGAGACCCAGTACTTC. It encodes CASSSDSLQETQYF.

At least ten counts were recorded for this clonotype. The gene calls are TRBV7-2 and TRBJ1-1; D unclear. The CDR3 covers 14 residues. Germline V gene data show CDR1 as SGHTA and CDR2 as FQGNSA. The V and J ends lost 2 bases and 2 bases respectively, with 9 bases between them. The CDR3 protein is CASSLRGANTEAFF. The CDR3 coding sequence is TGTGCCAGCAGCTTACGCGGAGCTAACACTGAAGCTTTCTTT.

This clonotype has a count of ten or more. J is TRBJ2-1 and V is TRBV7-6, with D unresolved. Trimming stripped 5 bases from V and 6 bases from J, with 20 bases between. Germline CDR1 and CDR2: SGHVS and FNYEAQ. This CDR3 has 16 amino acids. The CDR3 loop reads CASSPFLPEFSNEQFF. The CDR3, as DNA: TGTGCCAGCAGCCCTTTTTTGCCAGAATTCTCCAATGAGCAGTTCTTC.

This clonotype has just a few counts. The V call is TRBV4-2, the J call TRBJ2-5; a weak D match, TRBD1 (6 bases). V was shortened by 0 bases and J by 1 base, with 12 bases between the two germline ends. The CDR3 has 16 amino acids. Germline V gene sequence: CDR1 LGHNA, CDR2 YNFKEQ. CDR3 DNA sequence: TGTGCCAGCAGCCAAGATCGAACAGGGCCCCAAGAGACCCAGTACTTC. Translated, it gives CASSQDRTGPQETQYF.

The chain links TRBV20-1 to TRBJ2-3; D not resolved. This CDR3 has 14 residues. Trimming shortened V by 1 base and J by 4 bases, and 12 bases separated the two germline ends. Germline values: CDR1 DFQATT, CDR2 SNEGSKA (reference sequence). The CDR3 protein is CSARVAGSADTQYF. In DNA, the CDR3 is TGCAGTGCTAGAGTAGCAGGAAGCGCAGATACGCAGTATTTT.